The rows below give T cell receptor beta chains drawn from one sample of a study of T-cell reconstitution after alpha-beta-depleted transplantation in children. TCRdb re-derived calls from the PCR reads in MiXCR, one entry per CDR3 protein. This table holds hundreds of thousands of distinct CDR3 sequences, around 17% found once. Sequenced here: PBMCs from the stem cell graft donor, sampled from the stem cell graft. The receptor source for this set is a human donor who donated a stem cell graft to a child with acute myeloid leukemia. Both conserved end residues are trimmed from each CDR3. D genes are given only for firm matches. The listing skips clone size in some rows; elsewhere it reads once, few, many or a size class.

clone size: .; V gene: TRBV12-3/TRBV12-4; CDR3 length: 11; D gene: .; CDR3 protein: ASTFGYGETQY
clone size: .; V gene: TRBV9; CDR3 length: 12; D gene: .; CDR3 protein: ASSPRDTKNIQY
clone size: many; V gene: TRBV29-1; CDR3 length: 10; D gene: .; CDR3 protein: SAATATYEQY
clone size: few; V gene: TRBV6-1; CDR3 length: 11; D gene: .; CDR3 protein: ATRQGGTGELF
clone size: few; V gene: TRBV9; CDR3 length: 15; D gene: .; CDR3 protein: ASSVEGIRPATETQY
clone size: many; V gene: TRBV29-1; CDR3 length: 9; D gene: .; CDR3 protein: SVGGSEKLF
clone size: .; V gene: TRBV7-2; CDR3 length: 13; D gene: TRBD2; CDR3 protein: ASSFGGALIDEQY
clone size: .; V gene: TRBV7-9; CDR3 length: 13; D gene: .; CDR3 protein: ASSFPGGWNNEQF
clone size: .; V gene: TRBV7-2; CDR3 length: 12; D gene: .; CDR3 protein: ASSLELRDQPQH
clone size: many; V gene: TRBV20-1; CDR3 length: 14; D gene: .; CDR3 protein: SARDEGESGTGELF
clone size: .; V gene: TRBV4-1; CDR3 length: 13; D gene: .; CDR3 protein: ASSHPRGRGETQY
clone size: few; V gene: TRBV11-2; CDR3 length: 13; D gene: TRBD1; CDR3 protein: ASSSTGRGYNEQF
clone size: .; V gene: TRBV20-1; CDR3 length: 13; D gene: .; CDR3 protein: SAREGPGGYQPQH
clone size: .; V gene: TRBV5-5; CDR3 length: 14; D gene: .; CDR3 protein: ASSPGDNYSGNTIY
clone size: many; V gene: TRBV7-2; CDR3 length: 12; D gene: .; CDR3 protein: ASSLGLEADTQY
clone size: many; V gene: TRBV7-2; CDR3 length: 13; D gene: .; CDR3 protein: ASSLGPEPGNTIY
clone size: few; V gene: TRBV18; CDR3 length: 14; D gene: .; CDR3 protein: ASAAAIQGYYNEQF
clone size: many; V gene: TRBV29-1; CDR3 length: 10; D gene: .; CDR3 protein: SSGWGGPEAF
clone size: few; V gene: TRBV20-1; CDR3 length: 15; D gene: TRBD2; CDR3 protein: SARVITSGGATDTQY
clone size: few; V gene: TRBV20-1; CDR3 length: 11; D gene: .; CDR3 protein: SASDRDNSPLH
clone size: .; V gene: TRBV4-3; CDR3 length: 13; D gene: .; CDR3 protein: ASSQDRRGTDTQY
clone size: .; V gene: TRBV12-3/TRBV12-4; CDR3 length: 13; D gene: .; CDR3 protein: ASSLNSLDTDTQY
clone size: .; V gene: TRBV7-9; CDR3 length: 12; D gene: TRBD1; CDR3 protein: ASSPGQGDSPLH
clone size: .; V gene: TRBV19; CDR3 length: 14; D gene: TRBD1; CDR3 protein: ASSILYRGPYNEQF
clone size: .; V gene: TRBV6-2/TRBV6-3; CDR3 length: 13; D gene: .; CDR3 protein: ASSYAGIPEETQY
clone size: few; V gene: TRBV5-1; CDR3 length: 14; D gene: TRBD2; CDR3 protein: ASSLASGGRQETQY
clone size: .; V gene: TRBV9; CDR3 length: 14; D gene: TRBD2; CDR3 protein: ASSSRLAGGLDEQF
clone size: .; V gene: TRBV27; CDR3 length: 12; D gene: .; CDR3 protein: ASSQDPIYQPQH
clone size: many; V gene: TRBV27; CDR3 length: 11; D gene: .; CDR3 protein: ASSFIGPAEAF
clone size: .; V gene: TRBV9; CDR3 length: 12; D gene: .; CDR3 protein: ASSPQIGKDEQF
clone size: many; V gene: TRBV13; CDR3 length: 13; D gene: .; CDR3 protein: ASSLEAGPTDTQY
clone size: .; V gene: TRBV6-1; CDR3 length: 12; D gene: .; CDR3 protein: ASTPLDNTDTQY
clone size: .; V gene: TRBV7-9; CDR3 length: 12; D gene: .; CDR3 protein: ASSSTRTPGELF
clone size: many; V gene: TRBV12-3/TRBV12-4; CDR3 length: 15; D gene: TRBD1; CDR3 protein: ASSLEAGGALNYGYT
clone size: .; V gene: TRBV24-1; CDR3 length: 10; D gene: TRBD1; CDR3 protein: ATGQAGEKLF
clone size: many; V gene: TRBV20-1; CDR3 length: 13; D gene: .; CDR3 protein: SAAVGGPSPNEQF
clone size: .; V gene: TRBV5-1; CDR3 length: 12; D gene: TRBD2; CDR3 protein: ASSWAGDGNEQF
clone size: .; V gene: TRBV15; CDR3 length: 13; D gene: .; CDR3 protein: ATSREGLAKNIQY
clone size: many; V gene: TRBV20-1; CDR3 length: 10; D gene: .; CDR3 protein: SGKDELETQY
clone size: .; V gene: TRBV7-9; CDR3 length: 14; D gene: .; CDR3 protein: ASSAPLRLGVETQY
clone size: .; V gene: TRBV5-1; CDR3 length: 12; D gene: .; CDR3 protein: ASSLDPETDTQY
clone size: many; V gene: TRBV6-5; CDR3 length: 12; D gene: .; CDR3 protein: ASRKLLGYQTQY
clone size: many; V gene: TRBV24-1; CDR3 length: 12; D gene: .; CDR3 protein: ATETGTEYNEQF
clone size: .; V gene: TRBV15; CDR3 length: 14; D gene: .; CDR3 protein: ATSRVSRVDGYEQY
clone size: .; V gene: TRBV5-1; CDR3 length: 11; D gene: TRBD1; CDR3 protein: ASSFPGGDEQF
clone size: many; V gene: TRBV7-3; CDR3 length: 14; D gene: TRBD1; CDR3 protein: ASSPMGQGRVGELF
clone size: .; V gene: TRBV25-1; CDR3 length: 12; D gene: .; CDR3 protein: ASSESQLSQPQH
clone size: .; V gene: TRBV20-1; CDR3 length: 12; D gene: .; CDR3 protein: SAPRVRVENEQF
clone size: many; V gene: TRBV6-2/TRBV6-3; CDR3 length: 12; D gene: .; CDR3 protein: ASSYGNLNTEAF
clone size: many; V gene: TRBV6-5; CDR3 length: 10; D gene: .; CDR3 protein: ASSYRDNEQF
clone size: .; V gene: TRBV14; CDR3 length: 12; D gene: .; CDR3 protein: ASSQDGQANEQF
clone size: many; V gene: TRBV20-1; CDR3 length: 12; D gene: TRBD1; CDR3 protein: SARGTGLNTEAF
clone size: .; V gene: TRBV5-6; CDR3 length: 13; D gene: .; CDR3 protein: ASSLAGTGADEAF
clone size: many; V gene: TRBV7-2; CDR3 length: 12; D gene: TRBD1; CDR3 protein: ASSSSRGQGIQY
clone size: .; V gene: TRBV5-6; CDR3 length: 14; D gene: TRBD2; CDR3 protein: ASSPLGPGGPYEQY
clone size: .; V gene: TRBV12-3/TRBV12-4; CDR3 length: 11; D gene: .; CDR3 protein: ASRLDTLNEQF
clone size: .; V gene: TRBV12-5; CDR3 length: 12; D gene: TRBD1; CDR3 protein: ASGSTGATGELF